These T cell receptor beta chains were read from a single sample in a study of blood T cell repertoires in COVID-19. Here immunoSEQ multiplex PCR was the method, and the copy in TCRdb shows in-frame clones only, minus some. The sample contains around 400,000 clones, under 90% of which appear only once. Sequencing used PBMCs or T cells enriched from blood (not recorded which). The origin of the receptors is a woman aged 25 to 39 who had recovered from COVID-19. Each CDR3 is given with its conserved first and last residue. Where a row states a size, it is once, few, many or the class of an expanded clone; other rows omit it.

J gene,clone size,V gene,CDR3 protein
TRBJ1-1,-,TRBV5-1,CASSFSHWTGRTTTNTEAFF
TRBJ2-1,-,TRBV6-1,CASSEDWGPTGEQFF
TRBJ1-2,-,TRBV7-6,CASSPGPGGRVYGYTF
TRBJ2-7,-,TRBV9,CASSVDVRTVSYEQYF
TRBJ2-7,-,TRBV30,CAWSVPGGGSYEQYF
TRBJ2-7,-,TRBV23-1,CASSQARLIGTGGQREQYF
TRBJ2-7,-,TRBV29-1,CSVEDRGSYEQYF
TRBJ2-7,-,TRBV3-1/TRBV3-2,CASRTWTVCEQYF
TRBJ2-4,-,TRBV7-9,CASSLMGLAGLAKNIQYF
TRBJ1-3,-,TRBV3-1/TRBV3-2,CASTTGGSGNTIYF
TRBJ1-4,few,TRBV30,CAWSAPNSRATNEKLFF
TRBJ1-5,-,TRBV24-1,CATSDSRLTGGDQPQHF
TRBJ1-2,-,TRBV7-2,CASSSRTGNYGYTF
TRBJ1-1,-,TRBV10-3,CAISELGRNTEAFF
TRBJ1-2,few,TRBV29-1,CSAEQGASGGYTF
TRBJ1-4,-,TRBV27,CASSLGTGDEKLFF
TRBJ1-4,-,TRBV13,CASSLWGTGGGDEKLFF
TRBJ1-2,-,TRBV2,CASSEVRGEGYTF
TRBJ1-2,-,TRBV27,CASSFFVGQRAGYTF
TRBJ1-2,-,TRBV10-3,CAASGTGGPTF
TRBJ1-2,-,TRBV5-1,CASSSDRPNYGYTF
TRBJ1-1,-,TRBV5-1,CASRETGGGHTEAFF
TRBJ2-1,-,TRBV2,CASSLDVGGAMTGHEQFF
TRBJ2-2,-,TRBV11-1,CASSLRSSQDTGELFF
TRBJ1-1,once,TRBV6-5,CASRPGQTNTEAFF
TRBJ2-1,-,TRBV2,CARGTLGNEQFF
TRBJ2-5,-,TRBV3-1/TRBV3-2,CASRPPAGVVETQYF
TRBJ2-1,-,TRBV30,CAWSVRSNEQFF
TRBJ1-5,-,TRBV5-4,CASSSYTGYSNQPQHF
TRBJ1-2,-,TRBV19,CASRSRVGKDANYGYTF
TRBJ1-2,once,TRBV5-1,CASSPLGQGANYGYTF
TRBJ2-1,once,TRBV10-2,CARTSCDDNEQFF
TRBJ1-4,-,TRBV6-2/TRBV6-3,CASSLWTGSEKLFF
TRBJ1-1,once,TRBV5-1,CASTLQVLGVTEAFF
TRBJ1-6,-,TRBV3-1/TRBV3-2,CASSHFGDNHNSPLHF
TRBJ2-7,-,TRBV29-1,CSTSGGGLYEQYF
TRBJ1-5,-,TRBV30,CAWSVRGNQPQHF
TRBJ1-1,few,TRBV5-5,CASSSFTEYTEAFF
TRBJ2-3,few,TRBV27,CASSLTSGSGDTQYF
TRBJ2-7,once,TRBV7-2,CASSPGTSGGATNF
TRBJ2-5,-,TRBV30,CAWSAGQPQETQYF
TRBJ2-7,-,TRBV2,CASQGAGVTYEQYF
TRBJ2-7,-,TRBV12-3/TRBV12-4,CASSWGRGYEQYF
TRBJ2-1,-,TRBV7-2,CASSHGLAESLGLGNEQFF
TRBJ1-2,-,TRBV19,CASSTRGNYGYTF
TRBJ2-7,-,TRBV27,CASSLSPNYEQYF
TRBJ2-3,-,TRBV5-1,CASSFVLAASTDTQYF
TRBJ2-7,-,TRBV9,CASSVGAGAYEQYF
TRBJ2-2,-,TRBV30,CAWEQGAGTGELFF
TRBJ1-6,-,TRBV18,CASSPTAQSLTGNSPLHF
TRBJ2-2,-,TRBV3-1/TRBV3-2,CASRTGQGGNTGELFF
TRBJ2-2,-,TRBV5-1,CATQRGLFF
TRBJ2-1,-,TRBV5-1,CASSFDGTGSFRGYNEQFF